This T cell receptor (beta chain) came from a study of T-cell memory formation after mild COVID-19. V dropped 2 bases and J dropped 6 bases, with 7 bases sitting between them. The germline V gene encodes CDR1 MNHNS and CDR2 SASEGT. CDR3 length equals 12 residues. 5'RACE primed at constant segments yielded TCR alpha and TCR beta cDNA libraries bearing sample barcodes and UMIs. TCRdb recomputed calls from the 5' RACE reads with MiXCR, one row per CDR3 protein. The profile shows 200,000 or so distinct CDR3 sequences, 16% of them singletons. Study results and limitations: The finding that pre-infection memory included some responding clones suggested that cross-reactive memory joined. Researchers could not confirm that second-wave clones peaking on day 37 targeted SARS-CoV-2. CD4+ contracting clones were found mainly in CM and EM, and CD8+ ones in EMRA.

This clonotype was recorded at least ten times. Its target is unknown. The chain employs TRBV6-1 and TRBJ1-2; D call uncertain. The origin of this receptor is an adult woman who had mild COVID-19 (a few samples of this study predate the infection). Cell type and time point are not known. Material: PBMCs or a T cell subset sorted from them (not recorded which). The chain's CDR3 is CASSEFGDGYTF. The CDR3 DNA sequence: TGTGCCAGCAGTGAATTCGGGGATGGCTACACCTTC.